This TCR beta chain was identified in a study of regulatory T cells in long-lasting Graves disease. Study-wide findings and caveats: Lower TCR diversity was seen in persistent Graves' patients than in newly diagnosed ones.

As for time point: newly diagnosed GD, antithyroid drugs for less than 3 months. The authors made the TCR library using RNA they extracted from PBMCs. This clonotype was detected ten times or more. Its specificity is unknown. Construction of the TCR beta libraries employed iRepertoire HTBI primers in conjunction with Arm-PCR of CDR3 regions. TCRdb re-derived calls from the multiplex PCR reads in MiXCR, one entry per CDR3 protein. The sample carries 400,000 to 550,000 distinct CDR3 sequences, around 17% recorded once. This same sample was also taken into another study, of T cells in Graves' hyperthyroidism and ophthalmopathy.

Sequenced material: peripheral blood mononuclear cells (PBMCs), taken at new diagnosis, from a patient treated with antithyroid drugs. The TCR comes from a woman aged 30 to 39 with Graves disease.

Here the CDR3 DNA reads TGTGCCAGCAGCTTATTAGGATATAGCAATCAGCCCCAGCATTTT. Protein sequence: CASSLLGYSNQPQHF. The chain is built from TRBV7-2 and TRBJ1-5; D remains unclear. This CDR3 spans 15 amino acids. Germline CDR1 and CDR2: SGHTA and FQGNSA. Trimming took 2 bases from V and 0 from J, leaving 8 bases between them.